One sample yielded the 9 T cell receptor beta chains listed below, sequenced in a study of immune characterization of retroperitoneal liposarcoma. TCRdb passed the PCR reads through MiXCR, listing each CDR3 protein once. Of 7,000 to 10,000 distinct CDR3 sequences listed, under 50% are singletons. The material sequenced was tumor tissue. These receptors came from a male donor with retroperitoneal liposarcoma.

A few counts support this clonotype. V gene TRBV6-1 combines with J gene TRBJ2-1; weak D call: TRBD2 (7 bases). V shed 3 bases and J shed 7 bases, with 13 bases lying between them. Germline assignment: CDR1 MNHNS and CDR2 SASEGT. The CDR3 runs 14 residues. This CDR3 reads CASSDRGARNEQFF. DNA for the CDR3: TGTGCCAGCAGTGACCGGGGGGCCAGGAATGAGCAGTTCTTC.

V is TRBV7-8 and J is TRBJ2-1, with D perhaps matching TRBD1 (8 bases). The length of the CDR3 is 19 residues. V dropped 7 bases and J dropped 13 bases, with 38 bases sitting between them. Germline V CDR1 and CDR2: SGHVS, FQNEAQ. The CDR3 sequence is CASTLPPQGGAFTEETQFF. The CDR3 bases are TGTGCCAGCACCCTACCCCCACAGGGGGGGGCCTTTACTGAAGAGACCCAGTTCTTC. Together with reference TRBV7-8 and TRBJ2-1, the CDR3 gives the full variable domain: GAGVSQSPRYKVAKRGQDVALRCDPISGHVSLFWYQQALGQGPEFLTYFQNEAQLDKSGLPSDRFFAERPEGSVSTLKIQRTQQEDSAVYLCASTLPPQGGAFTEETQFFGPGTRLTVL.

The rearrangement uses TRBV6-5 and TRBJ1-1; D ambiguous. Trimming cost V 7 bases and J 3 bases, with 15 bases left between them. The CDR3 loop spans 14 amino acids. Germline V gene sequence: CDR1 MNHEY, CDR2 SVGAGI. The CDR3, as DNA: TGTGCCAGCAAATCTCCGGGATCCCACACTGAAGCTTTCTTT. Translating it yields CASKSPGSHTEAFF.

V and J are TRBV11-2 and TRBJ2-5, with 9 nucleotides matching TRBD2. The V and J ends lost 2 bases and 1 base, in that order; junction bases with no gene match: 2. The CDR3 sequence is 15 residues long. Per germline, CDR1 SGHAT and CDR2 FQNNGV. In DNA form, the CDR3 reads TGTGCCAGCAGCTTACTAGCGGGGCCCCAAGAGACCCAGTACTTC. Amino acid sequence: CASSLLAGPQETQYF.

On this clonotype itself: Relative to the germline gene, one junction end is altered; a read error may explain this. The chain combines TRBV6-1 with TRBJ2-5; TRBD2 aligns across 7 bases. Gene TRBJ2-7 matches the end of the DNA better, so the J call may be wrong. The length of the CDR3 is 14 residues. CDR1 MNHNS and CDR2 SASEGT come from the germline V gene. This chain's CDR3 is CASLRLADSSEQYF. The CDR3 DNA sequence: TGTGCCAGCCTGAGGCTAGCGGACTCCTCCGAGCAGTACTTC.

The chain joins TRBV27 to TRBJ2-3; D not resolved. Trimming pared 8 bases from V and 1 base from J, leaving 13 bases between. CDR1 and CDR2 (germline): MNHEY, SMNVEV (reference sequence). This CDR3 contains 14 residues. This CDR3 reads CASGILSRTDTQYF. CDR3 nucleotides: TGTGCCAGCGGGATCTTATCCCGCACAGATACGCAGTATTTT.

The chain combines TRBV6-1 with TRBJ1-3; maybe TRBD1 (6 bases). With 6 bases removed from V and 2 bases from J, the gap between germline ends came to 14 bases. The CDR3 has 15 amino acids. The germline gives CDR1 MNHNS, CDR2 SASEGT. CDR3 sequence reads: CASSLQGRTGNTIYF. In nucleotides, the CDR3 is TGTGCCAGCAGCTTACAGGGCCGGACTGGAAACACCATATATTTT.

The rearrangement joins TRBV11-1 to TRBJ2-5, with TRBD1 identical over 9 bases. J gave up 11 bases and V 8 bases, and 24 bases lay outside the gene matches. CDR1 and CDR2 from the germline V gene are SGHAT and FQDESV (reference sequence). This CDR3 comprises 17 residues. CDR3 DNA: TGTGCCAGCTCGAATAGAAAACAGGGGGCTCGCTACAATGAGCAGTACTTC. Translation gives CASSNRKQGARYNEQYF.

CDR3 coding DNA: TGTGCCAGCAGCCCCGGACTAGCGGGACCAATACATCTCGGCGAGCAGTACTTC. Its protein is CASSPGLAGPIHLGEQYF. This chain links TRBV5-3 with TRBJ2-7, with TRBD2 matching 12 bases. TRBV5-3 is treated as an ORF (open reading frame) with a function not yet certain. Trimming removed 8 bases from V and 6 bases from J; junction bases left unmatched: 21. This CDR3 comprises 18 residues.